This TCR beta chain was documented in a study of blood T cell repertoires in COVID-19. Original processing methods: Amplification with reference gene primers provided the estimates of nucleated cell counts. The table came from immunoSEQ multiplex PCR; TCRdb's copy has only in-frame clones and leaves some out. That table supplies the V and J calls and clone size; D and trimming were determined from the DNA. The table lists 140,000 to 150,000 clones, 88% of them singletons, with 1.2% in the top ten. The germline V and J ends were trimmed by 0 bases and 1 base, with 10 bases remaining between them. Germline V gene sequence: CDR1 MNHNS, CDR2 SASEGT. This CDR3 comprises 15 residues.

The V gene is TRBV6-1, the J gene TRBJ2-7; TRBD2 is a possible D gene (6 bases). The TCR comes from a woman aged 25 to 39 with acute COVID-19. The material sequenced was PBMCs or T cells enriched from blood (not recorded which). CDR3 amino acids: CASSEAAGGSYEQYF. Here the CDR3 DNA reads TGTGCCAGCAGTGAAGCGGCAGGAGGGTCCTACGAGCAGTACTTC.